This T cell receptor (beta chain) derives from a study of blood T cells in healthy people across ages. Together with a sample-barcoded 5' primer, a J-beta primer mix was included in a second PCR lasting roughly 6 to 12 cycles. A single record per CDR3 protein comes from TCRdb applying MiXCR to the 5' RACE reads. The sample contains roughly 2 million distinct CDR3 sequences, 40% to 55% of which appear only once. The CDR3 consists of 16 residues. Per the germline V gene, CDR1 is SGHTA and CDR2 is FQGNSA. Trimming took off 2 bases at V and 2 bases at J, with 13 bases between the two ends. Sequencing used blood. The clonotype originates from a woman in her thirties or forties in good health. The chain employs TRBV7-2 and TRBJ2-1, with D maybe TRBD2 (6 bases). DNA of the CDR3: TGTGCCAGCAGCTTATTTCTGGGACTCGCCTACAATGAGCAGTTCTTC. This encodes CASSLFLGLAYNEQFF.